The clone carrying this T cell receptor beta chain appeared once. The target antigen is unknown. This sample is part of a study of T cell responses to AZD1222 COVID-19 vaccine. About the study: Researchers grouped second doses given at about 4 or about 12 weeks into one pool. Regarding the study as a whole: Among spike-specific TCRs, nearly half reportedly target unmutated variant regions. Mapped onto spike, vaccine-associated CD4 TCRs spanned it and were dominant at 160-218 and 743-854. Sampling that yielded the repertoires occurred only after the peak T cell response.

With 0 bases removed from V and 4 bases from J, the gap between germline ends came to 13 bases. This CDR3 region has 16 residues. Germline CDR1 and CDR2: LGHNT and FRNRAP. TCRdb keeps only in-frame clones here, not all; method: immunoSEQ multiplex PCR. The sample lists about 180,000 clones, 88% seen once, with approximately 7.7% in the top ten. The input for sequencing was peripheral blood, taken on day 0 of AZD1222 vaccination. The receptor was isolated from an adult in good health. The chain has TRBV12-5 and TRBJ1-5; the D gene is possibly TRBD1 (5 bases). The DNA for the CDR3 is TGTGCTAGTGGTTTGGTATTGGGGCGCGGGAATCAGCCCCAGCATTTT. The encoded protein is CASGLVLGRGNQPQHF.